The rows below give T cell receptor beta chains drawn from one sample of a study of blood T cell repertoires in COVID-19. Sequencing used immunoSEQ multiplex PCR; TCRdb keeps in-frame clones, though not all of them. The sample has about 230,000 clones, under 90% seen once; the top ten hold 3.5% to 4%. Material: PBMCs or T cells enriched from blood (not recorded which). The receptors derive from a woman aged 25 to 45 with acute COVID-19. Each CDR3 is given with its conserved first and last residue.

V,CDR3
TRBV27,CASSLWGVNTGELFF
TRBV6-2/TRBV6-3,CASSLLPAGGYGYTF
TRBV9,CASSPGDRVDYGYTF
TRBV27,CASSPRRDSEVREYF
TRBV29-1,CSVEEGTGTDTQYF
TRBV20-1,CSASLQKAEKLFF
TRBV7-3,CASSLTGGYDEQYF
TRBV7-9,CASSFSGAYGYTF
TRBV6-5,CASSYAQGSYNSPLHF
TRBV5-1,CASSFRVRETQYF
TRBV5-1,CASSLGVNTGELFF
TRBV4-1,CASSRGQGETNEKLFF
TRBV4-3,CASSLQALGGANVLTF
TRBV5-1,CASSWNTDSGYEQYF
TRBV19,CASNDAVQETQYF
TRBV5-6,CASSPWGGANNSPLHF
TRBV30,CAWSLRASGNTIYF
TRBV5-1,CASSWTPGHEAGGNQPQHF
TRBV2,CASRPTGNSNQPQHF
TRBV14,CASSQAGPEQYF
TRBV7-2,CASSLQGLNSPLHF
TRBV27,CASSLSGFNSPLHF
TRBV19,CASTQFDRAHTEAFF
TRBV21-1,CASSKALSRDKGGDSPLHF
TRBV5-6,CASSPRWTGMVTNEKLFF
TRBV16,CASSDDRTRGYTF
TRBV27,CASSFLAGGPYNEQFF
TRBV5-1,CASGDRGFYNEQFF
TRBV6-2/TRBV6-3,CASSYSGVSETQYF
TRBV15,CATSQGPPYGYTF
TRBV24-1,CATSDRAGESYEQYF
TRBV2,CATTETPRYGYTF
TRBV9,CASSTQGANEKLFF
TRBV27,CASSPQGALYNSPLHF
TRBV6-5,CASSFSGQGANYGYTF
TRBV5-4,CASTSLGGGETQYF
TRBV5-1,CASRFTSDPGELFF
TRBV14,CASSRTGGNQPQHF
TRBV9,CASSGRLGTGFQEQYF
TRBV7-6,CASSYGTSQPQHF
TRBV2,CASTKTGDAYEQYF
TRBV5-1,CASSEINRVNTEAFF
TRBV6-5,CASNPMERGYNEQFF
TRBV2,CASSEGLGTEQYF
TRBV2,CASRFGLAPANEQFF
TRBV4-3,CASSQDPRGSSYEQYF
TRBV6-6,CASSYSGEVQYF
TRBV27,CASSSWQGRNEQFF
TRBV15,CATSRVPARRVNTGELFF
TRBV11-1,CASSLRTTPTDTQYF
TRBV14,CASSSGTGGGYGYTF
TRBV11-2,CASSLTPGVYEQYF
TRBV6-1,CASSEVDPNTEAFF